This T cell receptor beta chain was found in a study of tumor-infiltrating lymphocytes in primary liver carcinoma. From about 490 ng of total RNA, TCR beta-specific cDNA was reverse-transcribed using a constant-region primer. Three-round nested multiplex PCR performed with slightly modified ARM-PCR produced the TCR beta libraries. PCR rounds one and two used TRBV1-TRBV30 forward primers with a C-beta reverse primer for roughly 9 cycles each. TCRdb re-called the multiplex PCR reads through MiXCR, storing one row per CDR3 protein. The data show about 330,000 distinct CDR3 sequences, with less than 70% seen just once and roughly 6.5% held by the top ten. There are 15 residues in the CDR3. Germline DNA was extracted alongside blood RNA, which was obtained from unsorted whole blood. Concerning this clonotype itself: One junction end disagrees with the germline gene, perhaps due to a read error.

This clonotype was sampled from a man aged 35-49 years with primary liver carcinoma and hepatitis B virus infection. The chain couples TRBV12-3 or TRBV12-4 to TRBJ2-1; TRBD1 is a possible D gene (6 bases). The sequencing input was peripheral blood. CDR3: CANGIIRGYYNEQLF. The CDR3 DNA is TGTGCCAACGGAATAATCAGGGGCTACTACAATGAGCAGTTATTC.